Below are 12 T cell receptor beta chains sequenced from a single sample in a study of precursors of human CD4 cytotoxic T cells. Sorted CD4+ central memory, effector memory, IL-7R-high TEMRA and IL-7R-negative TEMRA cells underwent bulk UMI sequencing. One entry per CDR3 protein, called by TCRdb with MiXCR from the reads. The table has approximately 680 distinct CDR3 sequences, 15% to 20% seen once. The source material was memory CD4+ T cells from blood (PBMCs). The receptors originated from a human donor in good health.

This clonotype rates as large. The chain is built from TRBV6-1 and TRBJ1-2; D may be TRBD1 (6 bases). The CDR3 runs to 14 residues. The germline V and J ends were trimmed by 5 bases and 3 bases, with 13 bases remaining between them. Per germline, CDR1 MNHNS and CDR2 SASEGT. CDR3 residues: CASSLVWTDYGYTF. The CDR3, as DNA: TGTGCCAGCAGTCTGGTGTGGACAGACTATGGCTACACCTTC.

This clonotype has a handful of counts. The rearrangement uses TRBV5-6 and TRBJ2-1; TRBD1 aligns across 8 bases. Germline lookup yields CDR1 SGHDT and CDR2 YYEEEE. V shed 5 bases, J shed 6 bases, and the junction held 13 bases outside the gene matches. CDR3 size: 16 residues. DNA of the CDR3: TGTGCCAGCAGGTTGACAGGGGTGTCGATTTCCAATGAGCAGTTCTTC. This sequence encodes CASRLTGVSISNEQFF.

The gene calls are TRBV4-1 and TRBJ1-2; D ambiguous. Trimming removed 4 bases at V and 3 bases at J, with 12 bases between. The CDR3 runs 14 residues. Germline-derived CDR1 and CDR2 are MGHRA and YSYEKL. The CDR3 nucleotides read TGCGCCAGCAGCCTCTTCCACGGGGACTATGGCTACACCTTC. Translated: CASSLFHGDYGYTF.

This clonotype showed up just a few times. V gene TRBV20-1 combines with J gene TRBJ1-5; D gene unclear. Germline assignment: CDR1 DFQATT and CDR2 SNEGSKA (reference sequence). The CDR3 totals 14 residues. Trimming removed 7 bases at V and 4 bases at J, with 17 bases between. CDR3 sequence reads: CSVKRESSNQPQHF. As DNA, the CDR3 is TGCAGTGTCAAGAGGGAGTCAAGTAATCAGCCCCAGCATTTT.

To note about this clonotype: A much larger clone sits a single nucleotide away, making a read error possible. The conserved phenylalanine or tryptophan normally closing the CDR3 is absent here, so this likely arose from a read error. The CDR3 nucleotides read TGTGCCAGCAGGTTGGACAGGTTCGAGACCCAGTACGTC. It yields the protein CASRLDRFETQYV. V is TRBV2 and J is TRBJ2-5, with 7 positions matching TRBD1. V gave up 6 bases and J gave up 5 bases; unmatched junction bases: 6. Germline V gene data show CDR1 as SNHLY and CDR2 as FYNNEI. There are 13 residues in the CDR3.

This clonotype was observed a handful of times. V gene TRBV28 combines with J gene TRBJ1-2; 8 bases align to TRBD1. CDR1 and CDR2 from the germline V gene are MDHEN and SYDVKM. After removal of 4 bases from V and 6 bases from J, the junction contained 7 bases not matched to a gene. CDR3 length: 14 residues. The CDR3 sequence is CASSSLDRVDGYTF. Here the CDR3 DNA reads TGTGCCAGCAGTTCTTTGGACAGGGTGGATGGCTACACCTTC.

By its share, this clonotype is large (0.1 to 1%). The J gene is TRBJ1-4, the V gene TRBV3-1, with D maybe TRBD1 (6 bases). Trimming took off 2 bases at V and 7 bases at J, with 14 bases between the two ends. This CDR3 is 15 amino acids long. Germline V gene lookup returns CDR1 LGHDT and CDR2 YNNKEL (reference sequence). CDR3 DNA sequence: TGTGCCAGCAGCCAAATGACAGGAGAGGGTGAAAAACTGTTTTTT. This sequence encodes CASSQMTGEGEKLFF.

By proportion, this clonotype is medium-sized. V and J are TRBV7-9 and TRBJ1-6; 8 bases agree with TRBD1. This CDR3 comprises 14 residues. The V gene end was trimmed by 5 bases and the J gene end by 7 bases; junction bases not matched to a gene: 4. Per the germline V gene, CDR1 is SEHNR and CDR2 is FQNEAQ (reference sequence). This chain's CDR3 is CASSTRQGNSPLHF. The CDR3 DNA reads TGTGCCAGCAGCACTCGACAGGGGAATTCACCCCTCCACTTT.

This clonotype was seen only a few times. V and J are TRBV9 and TRBJ2-1; no definite D call. The V gene's germline CDR1 is SGDLS and CDR2 YYNGEE. Trimming removed 3 bases from V and 2 bases from J, with 12 bases in between. This CDR3 region has 15 residues. The CDR3 coding sequence is TGTGCCAGCAGCGCGGACCCTAGAACCTACAATGAGCAGTTCTTC. Translating it yields CASSADPRTYNEQFF.

This clonotype is categorized as hyperexpanded. This rearrangement joins TRBV7-2 to TRBJ1-2; a possible D gene is TRBD1 (6 bases). The V gene lost 5 bases and the J gene lost 4 bases, with 20 bases spanning the gap. The CDR3 has 16 residues. Germline-derived CDR1 and CDR2 are SGHTA and FQGNSA. The CDR3 DNA follows: TGTGCCAGCAGCCCTGGGCCCTCCCAGGGGAGCTATGGCTACACCTTC. It is translated as CASSPGPSQGSYGYTF.

Sample share makes this clonotype large. The chain couples TRBV29-1 to TRBJ2-7, with D maybe TRBD2 (5 bases). The germline V and J ends were trimmed by 0 bases and 7 bases, with 10 bases remaining between them. Germline values: CDR1 SQVTM, CDR2 ANQGSEA. The CDR3 is made up of 12 amino acids. As DNA, the CDR3 is TGCAGCGTTGAAGATGCGGGTTCAGAGCAGTACTTC. Translated, it gives CSVEDAGSEQYF.

This clonotype was recorded a few times. The genes are TRBV3-1 and TRBJ2-4, with 9 bases identical to TRBD1. The CDR3 has 15 residues. V shed 4 bases and J 4 bases; nucleotides not matched to a gene: 5. CDR1 is LGHDT and CDR2 is YNNKEL in the germline V gene (reference sequence). In DNA, the CDR3 is TGTGCCAGCAGCCGCCCCGGGACAGGGAAAAACATTCAGTACTTC. Its translation: CASSRPGTGKNIQYF.